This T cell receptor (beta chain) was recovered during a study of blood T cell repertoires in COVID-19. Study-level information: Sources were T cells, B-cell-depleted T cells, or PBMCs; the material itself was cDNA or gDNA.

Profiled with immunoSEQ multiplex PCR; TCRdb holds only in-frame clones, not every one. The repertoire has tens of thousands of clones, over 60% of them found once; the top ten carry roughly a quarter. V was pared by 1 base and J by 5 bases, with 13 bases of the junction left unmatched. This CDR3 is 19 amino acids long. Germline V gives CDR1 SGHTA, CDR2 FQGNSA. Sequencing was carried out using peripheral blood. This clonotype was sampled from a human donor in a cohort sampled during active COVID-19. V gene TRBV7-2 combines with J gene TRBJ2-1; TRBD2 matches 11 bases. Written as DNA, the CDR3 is TGTGCCAGCAGCTTAGTAGGGCTAGCGGGGGGCCGCTTCGACAATGAGCAGTTCTTC. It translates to CASSLVGLAGGRFDNEQFF.